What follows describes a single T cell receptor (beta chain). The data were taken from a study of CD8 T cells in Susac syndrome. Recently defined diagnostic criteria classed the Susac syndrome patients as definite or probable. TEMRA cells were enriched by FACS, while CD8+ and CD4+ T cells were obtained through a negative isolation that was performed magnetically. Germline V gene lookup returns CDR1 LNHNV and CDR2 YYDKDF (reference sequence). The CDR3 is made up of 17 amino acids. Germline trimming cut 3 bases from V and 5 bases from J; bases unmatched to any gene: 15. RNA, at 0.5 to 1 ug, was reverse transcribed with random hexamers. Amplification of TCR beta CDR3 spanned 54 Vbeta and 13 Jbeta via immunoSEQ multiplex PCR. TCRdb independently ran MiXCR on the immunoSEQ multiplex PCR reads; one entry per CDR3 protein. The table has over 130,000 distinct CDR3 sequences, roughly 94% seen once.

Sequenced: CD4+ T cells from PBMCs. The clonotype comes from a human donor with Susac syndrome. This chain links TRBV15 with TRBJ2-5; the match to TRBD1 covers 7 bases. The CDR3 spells CATSRTGSRDPPETQYF. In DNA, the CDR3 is TGTGCCACCAGCAGGACAGGGAGTCGGGACCCCCCGGAGACCCAGTACTTC.